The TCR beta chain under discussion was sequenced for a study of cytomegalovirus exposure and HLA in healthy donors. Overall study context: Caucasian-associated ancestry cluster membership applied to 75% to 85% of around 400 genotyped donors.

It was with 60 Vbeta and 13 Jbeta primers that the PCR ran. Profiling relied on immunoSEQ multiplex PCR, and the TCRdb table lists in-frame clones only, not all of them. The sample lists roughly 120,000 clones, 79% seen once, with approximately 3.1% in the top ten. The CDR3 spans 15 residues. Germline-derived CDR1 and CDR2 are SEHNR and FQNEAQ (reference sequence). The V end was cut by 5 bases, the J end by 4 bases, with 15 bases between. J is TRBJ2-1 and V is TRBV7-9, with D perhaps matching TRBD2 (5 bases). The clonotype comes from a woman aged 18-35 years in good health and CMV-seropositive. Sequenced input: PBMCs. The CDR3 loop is CASSQQRIGYNEQFF. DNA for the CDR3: TGTGCCAGCAGCCAACAGCGGATAGGGTACAATGAGCAGTTCTTC.